The text below deals with one TCR beta chain. In the authors' methods: Cell counts per sample came from amplifying reference gene primers. TCRdb's table, derived via immunoSEQ multiplex PCR, lists solely in-frame clones and lacks some. The V and J calls and clone size were taken over from that table, and D and trimming were inferred from the DNA. The sample holds roughly 120,000 clones; about 80% are singletons and the top ten take roughly 17%. The source of the sample is a study of blood T cell repertoires in COVID-19. As for the study in general: From T cells, B-cell-depleted T cells, or PBMCs came the material, which was cDNA or gDNA.

CDR1 is MNHEY and CDR2 is SMNVEV in the germline V gene (reference sequence). V was pared by 6 bases and J by 1 base, with 9 bases between. The CDR3 contains 13 residues. Sequenced material: peripheral blood. The receptor comes from an elderly woman with active or convalescent COVID-19. This chain joins TRBV27 and TRBJ1-1, with D unclear. This chain's CDR3 is CASSSAPNTEAFF. In nucleotides, the CDR3 is TGTGCCAGCAGCAGCGCCCCGAACACTGAAGCTTTCTTT.